This section outlines one T cell receptor beta chain sequence together with its context. Its specificity is not known. On sorted subsets, replicate PCRs used approximately 200 ng DNA, or tens of thousands of T cell genomes. The authors' processing: From ImmunoSEQ came sequences covering only the junction and carrying no quality scores, so filtering differed. Libraries were prepared by immunoSEQ multiplex PCR; TCRdb keeps only in-frame clonotypes and omits some of them. Clonal size and the V and J genes are those of that table, whereas D and trimming came from the DNA. The sample has 600,000 to 800,000 clones; 55% to 75% are singletons. This sample is drawn from a study of shared clonotypes between healthy human individuals. Study-wide results and limits: When naive CD4 clonotypes were compared across several donors, 4% to 6.5% were shared.

CD4+ cells underwent separation, giving CD45RA+ naive and CD45RA-negative memory subsets. The J segment lost 9 bases and the V segment lost 4 bases, leaving 8 bases of the junction unmatched. From germline, CDR1 is SGHDT and CDR2 YYEEEE. This CDR3 has 13 residues. This clonotype was obtained from a woman aged 25 to 39 in good health. Material: memory CD4+ T cells sorted from blood. The subset denotes: CD45RA-negative fraction. The chain is built from TRBV5-6 and TRBJ1-2; 8 nucleotides line up with TRBD1. The CDR3 sequence is CASSPGQGGSYTF. For the CDR3, the DNA is TGTGCCAGCAGCCCAGGACAGGGAGGGAGCTACACCTTC.